This T cell receptor (beta chain) was retrieved from a study of blood T cell repertoires in COVID-19. Across the study: T cells, B-cell-depleted T cells, or PBMCs provided the cDNA or gDNA that served as material.

Libraries were prepared by immunoSEQ multiplex PCR; TCRdb keeps only in-frame clonotypes and omits some of them. The table shows about 140,000 clones, with around 90% occurring only once. V was pared by 5 bases and J by 0 bases, with 5 bases of the junction left unmatched. Germline-derived CDR1 and CDR2 are LGHNA and YNFKEQ. The CDR3 has 15 amino acids. The source of this sequence is a woman between 50 and 59 years old with acute or convalescent COVID-19. The chain links TRBV4-2 to TRBJ2-3; 7 bases line up with TRBD2. The sample was peripheral blood. In DNA form, the CDR3 reads TGTGCCAGCAGCTTCGGGGGGAGCAGCACAGATACGCAGTATTTT. This gives the protein CASSFGGSSTDTQYF.